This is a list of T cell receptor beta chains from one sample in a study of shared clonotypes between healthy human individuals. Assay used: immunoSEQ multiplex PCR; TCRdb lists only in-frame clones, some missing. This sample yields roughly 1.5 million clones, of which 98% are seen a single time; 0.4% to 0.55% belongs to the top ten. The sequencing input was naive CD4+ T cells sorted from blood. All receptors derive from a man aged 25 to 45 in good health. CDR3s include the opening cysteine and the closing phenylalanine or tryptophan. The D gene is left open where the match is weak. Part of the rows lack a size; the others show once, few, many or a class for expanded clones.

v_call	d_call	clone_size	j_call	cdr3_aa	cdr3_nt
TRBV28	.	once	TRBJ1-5	CASSKIQGTSNQPQHF	TGTGCCAGCAGTAAGATCCAGGGGACTAGCAATCAGCCCCAGCATTTT
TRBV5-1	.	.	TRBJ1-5	CASSLAGEPQHF	TGCGCCAGCAGCTTGGCCGGGGAGCCCCAGCATTTT
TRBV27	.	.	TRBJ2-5	CASKRDIQETQYF	TGTGCCAGCAAAAGGGACATACAAGAGACCCAGTACTTC
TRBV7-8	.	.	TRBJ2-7	CASSGLMDSYEQYF	TGTGCCAGCAGCGGATTGATGGACTCCTACGAGCAGTACTTC
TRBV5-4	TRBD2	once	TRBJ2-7	CASSRISGTPSYEQYF	TGTGCCAGCAGCCGCATTAGCGGGACTCCCTCCTACGAGCAGTACTTC
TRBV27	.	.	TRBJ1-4	CASSSRGPGEKLFF	TGTGCCAGCAGTTCCCGAGGACCGGGTGAAAAACTGTTTTTT
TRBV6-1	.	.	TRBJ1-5	CASSGDRTTGGNQPQHF	TGTGCCAGCAGTGGGGATAGAACGACCGGGGGCAATCAGCCCCAGCATTTT
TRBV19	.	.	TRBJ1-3	CASSSATGNTIYF	TGTGCCAGTAGTAGCGCTACTGGAAACACCATATATTTT
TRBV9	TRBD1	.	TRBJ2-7	CASSGPPGQGAYEQYF	TGTGCCAGCAGCGGACCACCGGGACAGGGGGCGTACGAGCAGTACTTC
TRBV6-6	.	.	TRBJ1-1	CASSYSQNTEAFF	TGTGCCAGCAGTTACTCGCAGAACACTGAAGCTTTCTTT
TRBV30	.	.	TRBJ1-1	CAWSVGLEAFF	TGTGCCTGGAGTGTGGGCCTTGAAGCTTTCTTT
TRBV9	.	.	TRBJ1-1	CASSVEGLNTEAFF	TGTGCCAGCAGCGTAGAAGGGTTGAACACTGAAGCTTTCTTT
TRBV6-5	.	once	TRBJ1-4	CASSYVGANEKLFF	TGTGCCAGCAGTTACGTTGGGGCTAATGAAAAACTGTTTTTT
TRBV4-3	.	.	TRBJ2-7	CASSQDRGRFYEQYF	TGCGCCAGCAGCCAAGATAGGGGACGATTCTACGAGCAGTACTTC
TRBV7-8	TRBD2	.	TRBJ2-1	CASSLPRLASSNEQFF	TGTGCCAGCAGCTTACCCCGACTAGCCAGCTCGAATGAGCAGTTCTTC
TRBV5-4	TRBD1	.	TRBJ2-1	CASSPGQMGEQFF	TGTGCCAGCAGCCCGGGACAGATGGGTGAGCAGTTCTTC
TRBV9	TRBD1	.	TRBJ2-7	CASSVGQGNSYEQYF	TGTGCCAGCAGCGTTGGACAGGGTAACTCCTACGAGCAGTACTTC
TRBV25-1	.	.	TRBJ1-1	CASSDPRVSNTEAFF	TGTGCCAGCAGTGATCCGCGGGTTTCGAACACTGAAGCTTTCTTT
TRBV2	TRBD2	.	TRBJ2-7	CASSAGLVIYEQYF	TGTGCCAGCAGCGCCGGACTAGTAATCTACGAGCAGTACTTC
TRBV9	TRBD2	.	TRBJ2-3	CASNPGGGTDTQYF	TGTGCCAGCAACCCCGGGGGGGGCACAGATACGCAGTATTTT
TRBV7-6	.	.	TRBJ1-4	CASSPSSATNEKLFF	TGTGCCAGCAGCCCGTCGAGTGCAACTAATGAAAAACTGTTTTTT
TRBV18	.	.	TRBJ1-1	CASSPGIRDTEAFF	TGTGCCAGCTCACCGGGTATTAGGGACACTGAAGCTTTCTTT
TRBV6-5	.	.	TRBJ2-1	CASSRNRDNEQFF	TGTGCCAGCAGCCGAAACAGGGACAATGAGCAGTTCTTC
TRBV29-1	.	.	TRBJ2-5	CSVEPTVRRETQYF	TGCAGCGTTGAACCGACCGTGCGCCGGGAGACCCAGTACTTC
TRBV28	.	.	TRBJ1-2	CASSLGFRPGGYTF	TGTGCCAGCAGTTTAGGTTTCAGGCCCGGGGGCTACACCTTC
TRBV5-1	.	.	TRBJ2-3	CASSKIRADPQYF	TGCGCCAGCAGCAAGATAAGGGCCGATCCGCAGTATTTT
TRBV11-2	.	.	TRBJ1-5	CASSLDGANQPQHF	TGTGCCAGCAGCTTAGATGGGGCTAATCAGCCCCAGCATTTT
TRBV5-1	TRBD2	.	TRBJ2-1	CASSLFSSGGNEQFF	TGCGCCAGCAGCTTGTTTTCCAGCGGGGGCAATGAGCAGTTCTTC
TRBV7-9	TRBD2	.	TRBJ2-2	CASLLAGVAGELFF	TGTGCCAGTTTACTAGCGGGAGTAGCCGGGGAGCTGTTTTTT
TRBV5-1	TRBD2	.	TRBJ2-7	CASSYGLAGGNEQYF	TGCGCCAGCAGCTATGGACTAGCGGGAGGGAACGAGCAGTACTTC
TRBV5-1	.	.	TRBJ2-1	CASSFGAGIDNEQFF	TGCGCCAGCAGCTTCGGGGCGGGAATAGACAATGAGCAGTTCTTC
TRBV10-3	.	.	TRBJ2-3	CAISKDKSTDTQYF	TGTGCCATCAGCAAGGACAAAAGCACAGATACGCAGTATTTT
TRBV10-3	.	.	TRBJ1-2	CAISESRARANSNYGYTF	TGTGCCATCAGTGAGAGTAGGGCCAGGGCCAATTCTAACTATGGCTACACCTTC
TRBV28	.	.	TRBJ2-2	CASSLPHTEVRDGELFF	TGTGCCAGCAGTTTGCCCCACACAGAGGTGAGGGACGGGGAGCTGTTTTTT
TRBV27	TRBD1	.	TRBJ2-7	CASSLYPWGTDYEQYF	TGTGCCAGCAGTTTATATCCGTGGGGGACAGACTACGAGCAGTACTTC
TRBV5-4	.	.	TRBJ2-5	CASSPNRLETQYF	TGTGCCAGCAGCCCGAACCGACTAGAGACCCAGTACTTC
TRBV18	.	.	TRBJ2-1	CASSPGLWIYNEQFF	TGTGCCAGCTCACCGGGACTTTGGATCTACAATGAGCAGTTCTTC
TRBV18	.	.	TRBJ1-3	CASAELWRGNTIYF	TGTGCCAGCGCCGAGCTATGGAGGGGCAACACCATATATTTT
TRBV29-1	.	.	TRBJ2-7	CSASGSYEQYF	TGCAGCGCGAGCGGCTCCTACGAGCAGTACTTC
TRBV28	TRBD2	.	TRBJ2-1	CASSPRKRLAGVADEQFF	TGTGCCAGCAGCCCAAGAAAAAGACTAGCGGGAGTGGCTGATGAGCAGTTCTTC